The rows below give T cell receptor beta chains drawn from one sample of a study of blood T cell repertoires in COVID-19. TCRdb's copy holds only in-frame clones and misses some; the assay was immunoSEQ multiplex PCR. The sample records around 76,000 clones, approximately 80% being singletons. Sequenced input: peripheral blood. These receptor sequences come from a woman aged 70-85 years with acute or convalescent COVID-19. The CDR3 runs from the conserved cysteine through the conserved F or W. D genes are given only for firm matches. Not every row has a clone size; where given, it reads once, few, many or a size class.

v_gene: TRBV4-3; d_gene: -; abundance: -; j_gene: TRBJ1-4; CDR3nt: TGCGCCAGCAGCCACCTTCCGCAGGGAGGGGAAAAACTGTTTTTT; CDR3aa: CASSHLPQGGEKLFF
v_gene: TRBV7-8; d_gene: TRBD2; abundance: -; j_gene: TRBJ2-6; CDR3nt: TGTGCCAGCAGCTTACTCCCCGGGACTAGCGGGAGGGCCCTCAGGGGGGCCAACGTCCTGACTTTC; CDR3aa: CASSLLPGTSGRALRGANVLTF
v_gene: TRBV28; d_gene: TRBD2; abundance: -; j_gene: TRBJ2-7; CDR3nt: TGTGCCAGCAGTTCTAGCGGGGCCACCTACGAGCAGTACTTC; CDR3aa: CASSSSGATYEQYF
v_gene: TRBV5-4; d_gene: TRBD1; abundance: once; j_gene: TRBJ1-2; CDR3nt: TGTGCCAGCAGCTTAGTAGGGACAGAACTACCCTATGGCTACACCTTC; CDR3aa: CASSLVGTELPYGYTF
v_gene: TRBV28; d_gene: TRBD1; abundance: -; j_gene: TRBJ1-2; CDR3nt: TGTGCCAGCAGTCCACAGGGGGATAACTATGGCTACACCTTC; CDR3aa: CASSPQGDNYGYTF
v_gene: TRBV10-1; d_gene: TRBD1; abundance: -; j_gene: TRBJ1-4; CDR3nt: TGCGCCAGCAGTTCAGGGGGTTCTGAAAAACTGTTTTTT; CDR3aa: CASSSGGSEKLFF
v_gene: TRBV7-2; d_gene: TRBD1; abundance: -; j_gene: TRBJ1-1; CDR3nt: TGTGCCAGCAGCATCGGGACAGGGGGACGGAACACTGAAGCTTTCTTT; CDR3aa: CASSIGTGGRNTEAFF
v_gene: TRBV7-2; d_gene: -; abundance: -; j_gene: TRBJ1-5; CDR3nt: TGTGCCAGCAGCTTTAGGGAGGGCACAAATCAGCCCCAGCATTTT; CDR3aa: CASSFREGTNQPQHF
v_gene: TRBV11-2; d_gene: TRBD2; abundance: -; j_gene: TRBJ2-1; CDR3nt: TGTGCCAGCAGCATCGGACTAGCCCATGAGCAGTTCTTC; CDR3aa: CASSIGLAHEQFF
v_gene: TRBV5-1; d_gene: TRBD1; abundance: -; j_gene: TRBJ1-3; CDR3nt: TGCGCCAGCAGCTCACAGGGGGGTGGAAACACCATATATTTT; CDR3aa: CASSSQGGGNTIYF
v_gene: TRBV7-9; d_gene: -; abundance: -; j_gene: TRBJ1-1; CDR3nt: TGTGCCAGCAGCCACCTGGGGAGGGGTGACACTGAAGCTTTCTTT; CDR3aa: CASSHLGRGDTEAFF
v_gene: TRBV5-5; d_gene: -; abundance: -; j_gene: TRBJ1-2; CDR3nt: TGTGCCAGCAGCTTGGACAGCAATGGCTACACCTTC; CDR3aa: CASSLDSNGYTF
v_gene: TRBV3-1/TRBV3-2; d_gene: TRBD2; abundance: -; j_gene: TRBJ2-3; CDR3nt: TGTGCCAGCAGCCAGGGACTAGCGGGTCGCACAGATACGCAGTATTTT; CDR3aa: CASSQGLAGRTDTQYF
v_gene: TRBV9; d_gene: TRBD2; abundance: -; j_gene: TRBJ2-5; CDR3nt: TGTGCCAGCAGCGTAGGACCCCTTTCGAAGGGAGGGGAGACCCAGTACTTC; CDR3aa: CASSVGPLSKGGETQYF
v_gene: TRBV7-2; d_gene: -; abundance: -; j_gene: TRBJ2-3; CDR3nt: TGTGCCAGCAGCGAAACAGGGAAGGATACGCAGTATTTT; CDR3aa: CASSETGKDTQYF
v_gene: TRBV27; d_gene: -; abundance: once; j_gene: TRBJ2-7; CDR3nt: TGTGCCAGCAGTTACAGGGTCTCCTACGAGCAGTACTTC; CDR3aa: CASSYRVSYEQYF
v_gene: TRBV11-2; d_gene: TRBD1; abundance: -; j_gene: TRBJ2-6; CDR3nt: TGTGCCAGCAGCTTAGATTCCACAGGGGGCAGTGGGGCCAACGTCCTGACTTTC; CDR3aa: CASSLDSTGGSGANVLTF
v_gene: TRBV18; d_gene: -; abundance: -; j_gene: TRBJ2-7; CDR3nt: TGTGCCAGCTCACCGGAGGGGGGGGCCTCCTACGAGCAGTACTTC; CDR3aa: CASSPEGGASYEQYF
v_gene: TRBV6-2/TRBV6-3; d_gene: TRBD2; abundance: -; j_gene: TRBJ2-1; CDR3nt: TGTGCCAGCAGTTACGACTCTACTAGCGGAGGTGAGCAGTTCTTC; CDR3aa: CASSYDSTSGGEQFF
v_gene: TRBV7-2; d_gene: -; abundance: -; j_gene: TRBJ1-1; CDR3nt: TGTGCCAGCAGCCCCATCGGGGTGAACACTGAAGCTTTCTTT; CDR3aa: CASSPIGVNTEAFF
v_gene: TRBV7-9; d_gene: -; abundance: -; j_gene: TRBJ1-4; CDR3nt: TGTGCCAGCAGCTCATCCGTCGCCTCGGGGGAAAAACTGTTTTTT; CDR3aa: CASSSSVASGEKLFF